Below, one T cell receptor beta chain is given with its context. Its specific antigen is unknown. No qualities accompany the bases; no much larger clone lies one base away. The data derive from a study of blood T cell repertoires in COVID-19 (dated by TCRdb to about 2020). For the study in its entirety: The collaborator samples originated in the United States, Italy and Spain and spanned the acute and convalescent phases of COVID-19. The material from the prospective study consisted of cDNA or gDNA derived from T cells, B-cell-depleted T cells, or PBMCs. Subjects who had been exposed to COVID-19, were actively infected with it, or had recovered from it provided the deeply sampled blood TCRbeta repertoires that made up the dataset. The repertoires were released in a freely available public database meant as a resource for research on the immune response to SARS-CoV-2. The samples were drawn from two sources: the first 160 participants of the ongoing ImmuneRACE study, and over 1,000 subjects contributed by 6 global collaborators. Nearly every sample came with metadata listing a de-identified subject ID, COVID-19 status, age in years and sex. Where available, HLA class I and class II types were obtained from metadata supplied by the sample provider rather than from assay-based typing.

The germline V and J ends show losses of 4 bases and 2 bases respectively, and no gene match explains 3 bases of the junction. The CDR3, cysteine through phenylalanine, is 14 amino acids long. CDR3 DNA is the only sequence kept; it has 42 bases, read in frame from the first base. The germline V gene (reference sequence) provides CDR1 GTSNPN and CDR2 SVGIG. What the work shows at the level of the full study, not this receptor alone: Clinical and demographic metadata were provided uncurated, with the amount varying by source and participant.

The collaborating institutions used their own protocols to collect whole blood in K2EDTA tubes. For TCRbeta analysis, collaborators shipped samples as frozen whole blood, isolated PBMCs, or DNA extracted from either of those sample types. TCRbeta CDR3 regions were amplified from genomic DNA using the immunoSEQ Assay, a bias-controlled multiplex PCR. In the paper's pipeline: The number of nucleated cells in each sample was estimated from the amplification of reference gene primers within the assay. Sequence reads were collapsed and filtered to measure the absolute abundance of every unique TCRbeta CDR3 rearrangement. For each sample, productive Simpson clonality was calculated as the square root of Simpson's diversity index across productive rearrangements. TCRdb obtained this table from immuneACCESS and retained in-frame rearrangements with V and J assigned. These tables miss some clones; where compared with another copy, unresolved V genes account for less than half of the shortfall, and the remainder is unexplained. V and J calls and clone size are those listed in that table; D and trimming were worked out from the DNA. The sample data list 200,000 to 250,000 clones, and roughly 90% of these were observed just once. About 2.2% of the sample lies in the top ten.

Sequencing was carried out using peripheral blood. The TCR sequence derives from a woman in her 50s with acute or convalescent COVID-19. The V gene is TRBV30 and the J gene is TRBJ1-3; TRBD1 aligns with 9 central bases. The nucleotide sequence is TGTGCCTGGACCACAGGGGGCCCTGGAAACACCATATATTTT. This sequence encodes CAWTTGGPGNTIYF.